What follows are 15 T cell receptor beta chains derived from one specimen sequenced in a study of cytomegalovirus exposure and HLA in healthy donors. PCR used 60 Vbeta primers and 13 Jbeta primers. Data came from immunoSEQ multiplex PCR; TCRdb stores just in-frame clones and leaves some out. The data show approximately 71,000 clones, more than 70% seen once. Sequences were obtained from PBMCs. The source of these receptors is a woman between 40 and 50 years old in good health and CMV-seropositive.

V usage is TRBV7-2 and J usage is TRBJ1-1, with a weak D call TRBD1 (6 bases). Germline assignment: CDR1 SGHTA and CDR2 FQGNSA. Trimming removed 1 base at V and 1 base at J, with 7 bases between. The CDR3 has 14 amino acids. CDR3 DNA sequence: TGTGCCAGCAGCTTAGAGGGGGAGAACACTGAAGCTTTCTTT. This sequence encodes CASSLEGENTEAFF.

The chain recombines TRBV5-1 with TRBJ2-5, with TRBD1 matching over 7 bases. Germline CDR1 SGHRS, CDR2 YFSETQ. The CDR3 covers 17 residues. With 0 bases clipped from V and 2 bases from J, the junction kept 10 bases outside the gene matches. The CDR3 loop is CASSLVPPDRVQETQYF. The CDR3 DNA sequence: TGCGCCAGCAGCTTGGTCCCTCCTGACAGGGTGCAAGAGACCCAGTACTTC.

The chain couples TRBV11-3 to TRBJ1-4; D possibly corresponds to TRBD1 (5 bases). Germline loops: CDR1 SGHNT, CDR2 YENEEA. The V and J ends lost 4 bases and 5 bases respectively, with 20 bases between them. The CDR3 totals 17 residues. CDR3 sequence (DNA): TGTGCCAGCAGCTCTCCCACTACAGGCCTCGGAAATGAAAAACTGTTTTTT. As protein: CASSSPTTGLGNEKLFF. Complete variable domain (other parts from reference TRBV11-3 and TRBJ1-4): EAGVVQSPRYKIIEKKQPVAFWCNPISGHNTLYWYLQNLGQGPELLIRYENEEAVDDSQLPKDRFSAERLKGVDSTLKIQPAELGDSAVYLCASSSPTTGLGNEKLFFGSGTQLSVL.

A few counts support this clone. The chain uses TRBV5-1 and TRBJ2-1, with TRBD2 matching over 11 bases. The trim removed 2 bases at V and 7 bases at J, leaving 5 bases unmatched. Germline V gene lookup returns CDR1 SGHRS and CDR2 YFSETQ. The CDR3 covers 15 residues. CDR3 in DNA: TGCGCCAGCAGCTTAACTAGCGGGGGCAGAAATGAGCAGTTCTTC. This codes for CASSLTSGGRNEQFF.

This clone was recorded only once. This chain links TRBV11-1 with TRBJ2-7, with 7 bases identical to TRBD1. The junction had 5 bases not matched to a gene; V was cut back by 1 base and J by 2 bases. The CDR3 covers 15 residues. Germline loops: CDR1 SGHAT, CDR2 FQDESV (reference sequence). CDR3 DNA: TGTGCCAGCAGCTTAGTGACAGGGAAGGCCTACGAGCAGTACTTC. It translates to CASSLVTGKAYEQYF.

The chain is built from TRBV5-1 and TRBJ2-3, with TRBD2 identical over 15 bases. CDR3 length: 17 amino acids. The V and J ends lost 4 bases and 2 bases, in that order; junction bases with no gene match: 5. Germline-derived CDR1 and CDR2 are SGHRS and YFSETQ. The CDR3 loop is CASSEGLAGGFTDTQYF. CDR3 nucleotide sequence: TGCGCCAGCAGCGAAGGACTAGCGGGGGGGTTCACAGATACGCAGTATTTT. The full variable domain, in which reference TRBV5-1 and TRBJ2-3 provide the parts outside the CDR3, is KAGVTQTPRYLIKTRGQQVTLSCSPISGHRSVSWYQQTPGQGLQFLFEYFSETQRNKGNFPGRFSGRQFSNSRSEMNVSTLELGDSALYLCASSEGLAGGFTDTQYFGPGTRLTVL.

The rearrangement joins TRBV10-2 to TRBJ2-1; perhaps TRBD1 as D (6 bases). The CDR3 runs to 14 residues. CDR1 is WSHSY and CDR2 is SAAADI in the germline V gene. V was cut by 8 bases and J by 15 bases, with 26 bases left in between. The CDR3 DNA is TGCGCCAGCGGGCCTTCGGGCCTTGACAGGACCCCGTTCTTC. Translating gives CASGPSGLDRTPFF.

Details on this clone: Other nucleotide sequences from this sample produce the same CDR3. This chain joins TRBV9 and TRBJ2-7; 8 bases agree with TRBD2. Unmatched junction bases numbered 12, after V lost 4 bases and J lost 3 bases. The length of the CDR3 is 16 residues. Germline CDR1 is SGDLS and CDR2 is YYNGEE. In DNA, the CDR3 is TGTGCCAGCAGCTCCGGATCCGCGGGGGGCCTCTACGAGCAGTACTTC. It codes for CASSSGSAGGLYEQYF.

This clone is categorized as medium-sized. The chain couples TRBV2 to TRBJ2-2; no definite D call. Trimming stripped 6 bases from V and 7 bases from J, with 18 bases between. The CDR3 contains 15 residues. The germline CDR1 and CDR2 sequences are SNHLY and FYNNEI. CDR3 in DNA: TGTGCCAGCAGCGCTACTTCGGGTTCAAACGGGGAGCTGTTTTTT. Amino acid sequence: CASSATSGSNGELFF.

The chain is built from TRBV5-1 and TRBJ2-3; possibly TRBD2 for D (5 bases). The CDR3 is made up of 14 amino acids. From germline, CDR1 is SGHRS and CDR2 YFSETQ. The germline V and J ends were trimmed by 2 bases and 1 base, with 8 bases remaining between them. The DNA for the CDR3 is TGCGCCAGCAGCTTTAACGGGGGCACAGATACGCAGTATTTT. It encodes CASSFNGGTDTQYF.

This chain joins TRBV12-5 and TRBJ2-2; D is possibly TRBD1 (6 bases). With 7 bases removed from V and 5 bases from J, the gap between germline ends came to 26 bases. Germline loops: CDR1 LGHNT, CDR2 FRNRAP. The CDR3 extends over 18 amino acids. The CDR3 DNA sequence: TGTGCTAGTGCCGTAGAAACAGGGATCCCCCTGAGGACCGGGGAGCTGTTTTTT. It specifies CASAVETGIPLRTGELFF.

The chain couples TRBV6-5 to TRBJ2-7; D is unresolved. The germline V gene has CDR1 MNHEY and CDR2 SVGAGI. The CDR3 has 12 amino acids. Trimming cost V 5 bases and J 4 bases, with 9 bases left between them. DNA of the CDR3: TGTGCCAGCAGTGAAACTGTATACGAGCAGTACTTC. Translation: CASSETVYEQYF.

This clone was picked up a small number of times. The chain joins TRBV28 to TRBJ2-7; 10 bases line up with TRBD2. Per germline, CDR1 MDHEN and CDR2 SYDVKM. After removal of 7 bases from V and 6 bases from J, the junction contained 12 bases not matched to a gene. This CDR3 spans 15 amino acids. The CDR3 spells CASTESLAGVLEQYF. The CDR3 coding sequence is TGTGCCAGCACCGAGTCCCTAGCGGGGGTTCTCGAGCAGTACTTC. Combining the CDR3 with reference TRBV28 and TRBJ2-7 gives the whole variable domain DVKVTQSSRYLVKRTGEKVFLECVQDMDHENMFWYRQDPGLGLRLIYFSYDVKMKEKGDIPEGYSVSREKKERFSLILESASTNQTSMYLCASTESLAGVLEQYFGPGTRLTVT.

The CDR3 protein is CASSIRREPSYEQYF. Written as DNA, the CDR3 is TGTGCCAGTAGTATTCGAAGGGAGCCATCCTACGAGCAGTACTTC. V is TRBV19 and J is TRBJ2-7; tentative D call: TRBD2 (5 bases). In germline, CDR1 is LNHDA, CDR2 SQIVND (reference sequence). V lost 3 bases and J 1 base, leaving 13 bases between the germline ends. CDR3 size: 15 residues. The full variable domain, its missing parts supplied by reference TRBV19 and TRBJ2-7, is DGGITQSPKYLFRKEGQNVTLSCEQNLNHDAMYWYRQDPGQGLRLIYYSQIVNDFQKGDIAEGYSVSREKKESFPLTVTSAQKNPTAFYLCASSIRREPSYEQYFGPGTRLTVT.

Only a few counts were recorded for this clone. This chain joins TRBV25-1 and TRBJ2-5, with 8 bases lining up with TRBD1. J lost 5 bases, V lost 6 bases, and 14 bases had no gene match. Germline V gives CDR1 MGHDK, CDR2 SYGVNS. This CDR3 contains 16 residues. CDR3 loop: CASSETGGSLRETQYF. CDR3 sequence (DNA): TGTGCCAGCAGCGAAACAGGGGGTAGTTTACGGGAGACCCAGTACTTC.